A single sample gave rise to the 26 T cell receptor beta chains below, sequenced in a study of regulatory T cells in long-lasting Graves disease. With iRepertoire HTBI primers and Arm-PCR of CDR3 regions, TCR beta libraries were built. TCRdb reanalysed the multiplex PCR reads using MiXCR and keeps one entry per CDR3 protein. The profile shows 350,000 to 500,000 distinct CDR3 sequences, around 23% of them singletons. Time point of the sample: persistent/refractory GD, antithyroid drugs over 5 years with positive TRAb. PBMC-extracted RNA yielded the TCR library. Sequencing was performed on peripheral blood mononuclear cells (PBMCs), taken when the disease was refractory, from a patient treated with antithyroid drugs. These receptors all stem from a female donor with Graves disease.

In this sample, this clonotype turned up many times. V usage is TRBV10-3 and J usage is TRBJ1-1; 8 bases are shared with TRBD1. The V gene end was trimmed by 6 bases and the J gene end by 4 bases; junction bases not matched to a gene: 7. The CDR3 loop spans 14 amino acids. Germline values: CDR1 ENHRY, CDR2 SYGVKD. CDR3 bases: TGTGCCATCAGGAACCGAGACAGGGGCACTGAAGCTTTCTTT. Amino acid sequence: CAIRNRDRGTEAFF.

The gene calls are TRBV3-1 and TRBJ1-1; D unresolved. Germline CDR1 LGHDT, CDR2 YNNKEL (reference sequence). The CDR3 runs to 13 residues. V lost 0 bases and J lost 5, with 7 bases in between. The CDR3 sequence is CASSQDPETEAFF. For the CDR3, the DNA is TGTGCCAGCAGCCAAGATCCTGAGACTGAAGCTTTCTTT. Drawing the rest from reference TRBV3-1 and TRBJ1-1, the complete variable domain is DTAVSQTPKYLVTQMGNDKSIKCEQNLGHDTMYWYKQDSKKFLKIMFSYNNKELIINETVPNRFSPKSPDKAHLNLHINSLELGDSAVYFCASSQDPETEAFFGQGTRLTVV.

This clonotype was counted at least ten times. V and J are TRBV10-2 and TRBJ2-7; weak D call: TRBD2 (6 bases). Trimming removed 6 bases at V and 0 bases at J, with 12 bases between. The CDR3 spans 14 residues. Looked up from germline, CDR1 is WSHSY and CDR2 is SAAADI. The CDR3 nucleotides read TGCGCCAGCAGCGGGCCTAGCGACTCCTACGAGCAGTACTTC. Translation gives CASSGPSDSYEQYF.

The V and J genes are TRBV7-2 and TRBJ2-5; the match to TRBD2 covers 10 bases. Germline V gene data show CDR1 as SGHTA and CDR2 as FQGNSA. With 4 bases clipped from V and 2 bases from J, the junction kept 4 bases outside the gene matches. CDR3 length: 15 amino acids. This CDR3 is CASSSEREGQETQYF. The CDR3, as DNA: TGTGCCAGCAGCTCTGAGCGGGAGGGGCAAGAGACCCAGTACTTC.

The chain is built from TRBV20-1 and TRBJ2-3; no definite D call. Germline lookup yields CDR1 DFQATT and CDR2 SNEGSKA (reference sequence). The CDR3 totals 11 residues. V was shortened by 1 base and J by 5 bases, with 4 bases between the two germline ends. The CDR3 coding sequence is TGCAGTGCTAGAGTTGTAGATACGCAGTATTTT. Amino acid sequence: CSARVVDTQYF.

This clonotype appeared many times. The V and J genes are TRBV29-1 and TRBJ1-4; 8 bases are shared with TRBD1. Germline-derived CDR1 and CDR2 are SQVTM and ANQGSEA. V lost 6 bases to trimming and J lost 0 bases; unmatched junction nucleotides: 6. The CDR3 has 15 residues. In DNA, the CDR3 is TGCAGCGTCTCGACAGGGGCGGCAACTAATGAAAAACTGTTTTTT. Translated, it gives CSVSTGAATNEKLFF.

The V call is TRBV28, the J call TRBJ2-3; D gene unclear. The ends were cut back, 6 bases at V and 2 bases at J, with 18 bases in the middle. The CDR3 sequence is 16 residues long. The germline V gene has CDR1 MDHEN and CDR2 SYDVKM. The DNA for the CDR3 is TGTGCCAGCAGATTACTTACCCCAACGTCCACAGATACGCAGTATTTT. It is translated as CASRLLTPTSTDTQYF.

The chain carries TRBV5-1 and TRBJ2-1, with 12 bases lining up with TRBD2. The CDR3 extends over 15 amino acids. V lost 6 bases, J lost 5 bases, and 6 bases stayed unmatched. Germline V gives CDR1 SGHRS, CDR2 YFSETQ. This CDR3 is CASTPTSGSNNEQFF. The CDR3 bases are TGCGCCAGCACTCCGACTAGCGGGAGTAACAATGAGCAGTTCTTC.

This clonotype was recorded a few times. A read error may account for a junction end that differs from germline. The rearrangement links TRBV20-1 to TRBJ1-2; 7 bases are shared with TRBD1. The CDR3 has 13 amino acids. Germline V gene lookup returns CDR1 DFQATT and CDR2 SNEGSKA (reference sequence). The CDR3, as DNA: TGCAGTGCGAGAGACAGGGTCGACTATGGCTACACCTTC. This codes for CSARDRVDYGYTF.

This clonotype was recorded at least ten times. The chain employs TRBV6-4 and TRBJ2-6; possible D gene TRBD1, 6 bases. Trimming removed 3 bases from V and 2 bases from J, with 8 bases in between. The CDR3 sequence is 15 residues long. Germline V gene lookup returns CDR1 MRHNA and CDR2 SNTAGT. The CDR3 loop is CASSDDRTGANVLTF. The CDR3 region has the DNA TGTGCCAGCAGTGATGACAGGACTGGGGCCAACGTCCTGACTTTC.

This chain connects TRBV30 to TRBJ2-1; 13 positions agree with TRBD2. The germline V gene has CDR1 GTSNPN and CDR2 SVGIG (reference sequence). J was trimmed by 8 bases and V by 5 bases; bases with no gene match: 9. This CDR3 is built from 15 residues. The CDR3, as DNA: TGTGCCTGGGCGAGGACTAGCGGGAGAGTCTATGAGCAGTTCTTC. The encoded protein is CAWARTSGRVYEQFF.

This clonotype was seen at least ten times. CDR3 in amino acids: CASSSGAKDQPQHF. Here the CDR3 DNA reads TGCGCCAGCAGCTCAGGGGCGAAGGATCAGCCCCAGCATTTT. The chain carries TRBV5-1 and TRBJ1-5; possible D gene TRBD1, 6 bases. The germline CDR1 and CDR2 sequences are SGHRS and YFSETQ. Trimming shortened V by 3 bases and J by 5 bases, and 12 bases separated the two germline ends. CDR3 length: 14 residues. Complete variable domain (other parts from reference TRBV5-1 and TRBJ1-5): KAGVTQTPRYLIKTRGQQVTLSCSPISGHRSVSWYQQTPGQGLQFLFEYFSETQRNKGNFPGRFSGRQFSNSRSEMNVSTLELGDSALYLCASSSGAKDQPQHFGDGTRLSIL.

In this sample, this clonotype turned up a few times. A much larger clonotype is one base distant, so this may be a read error. This CDR3 fails to terminate in the conserved phenylalanine or tryptophan, so it likely reflects a read error. CDR3 sequence reads: CASSRGWGYGYTL. CDR3 nucleotide sequence: TGTGCCAGCAGCAGGGGTTGGGGCTATGGCTACACCCTC. This rearrangement joins TRBV28 to TRBJ1-2, with D maybe TRBD1 (6 bases). The V end was cut by 6 bases, the J end by 4 bases, with 12 bases between. CDR1 MDHEN and CDR2 SYDVKM come from the germline V gene. This CDR3 has 13 amino acids.

This clonotype appeared many times. The chain has TRBV2 and TRBJ2-7; tentatively, D is TRBD1 (6 bases). The CDR3 extends over 12 amino acids. V was shortened by 10 bases and J by 2 bases, with 12 bases between the two germline ends. Germline V gene data show CDR1 as SNHLY and CDR2 as FYNNEI. The CDR3 here is CAISGTTYEQYF. CDR3 nucleotides: TGTGCCATTTCCGGGACAACCTACGAGCAGTACTTC. Full variable domain (remainder filled in from reference TRBV2 and TRBJ2-7): EPEVTQTPSHQVTQMGQEVILRCVPISNHLYFYWYRQILGQKVEFLVSFYNNEISEKSEIFDDQFSVERPDGSNFTLKIRSTKLEDSAMYFCAISGTTYEQYFGPGTRLTVT.

This clonotype showed up many times. V is TRBV28 and J is TRBJ1-3; D ambiguous. The CDR3 is 14 amino acids. Germline V gene sequence: CDR1 MDHEN, CDR2 SYDVKM. V lost 3 bases and J 2 bases, leaving 8 bases between the germline ends. CDR3 sequence: CASSFSGTGNTIYF. The CDR3 DNA is TGTGCCAGCAGTTTTTCTGGGACTGGAAACACCATATATTTT.

This clonotype was seen at least ten times. The gene calls are TRBV28 and TRBJ2-5; TRBD1 agrees at 11 bases. V was pared by 4 bases and J by 1 base, with 2 bases of the junction left unmatched. Germline V gives CDR1 MDHEN, CDR2 SYDVKM. The CDR3 has 15 residues. CDR3 protein: CASSWTGGPQETQYF. The CDR3 coding sequence is TGTGCCAGCAGTTGGACAGGGGGCCCCCAAGAGACCCAGTACTTC.

This clonotype was observed many times. The chain combines TRBV6-1 with TRBJ1-2; D is undetermined. Germline values: CDR1 MNHNS, CDR2 SASEGT. The CDR3 is made up of 10 amino acids. V was pared by 5 bases and J by 10 bases, with 8 bases between. In DNA, the CDR3 is TGTGCCAGCAGTCGGACGGACTACACCTTC. The encoded protein is CASSRTDYTF.

The rearrangement joins TRBV2 to TRBJ2-3; 9 bases match TRBD1. Trimming removed 6 bases from V and 2 bases from J; junction bases left unmatched: 6. Germline V gene data show CDR1 as SNHLY and CDR2 as FYNNEI. This CDR3 comprises 15 residues. The CDR3 coding sequence is TGTGCCAGCAGAGCCGGGACAGGGAACACAGATACGCAGTATTTT. It codes for CASRAGTGNTDTQYF.

Ten or more counts support this clonotype. The rearrangement joins TRBV16 to TRBJ1-2, with a possible D match to TRBD1 (5 bases). The CDR3 is 16 amino acids. Germline V lookup: CDR1 KGHSY, CDR2 FQNENV. Trimming removed 2 bases from V and 2 bases from J, with 15 bases in between. CDR3 DNA sequence: TGTGCCAGCAGCCAACACACAGGATCGTCGAACTATGGCTACACCTTC. Translated, it gives CASSQHTGSSNYGYTF.

This clonotype was detected a few times. This chain connects TRBV2 to TRBJ2-7, with D uncertain. This CDR3 spans 13 amino acids. Trimming pared 4 bases from V and 2 bases from J, leaving 9 bases between. The germline gives CDR1 SNHLY, CDR2 FYNNEI. CDR3 in DNA: TGTGCCAGCAGTGGGGTAGTCCCCTACGAGCAGTACTTC. Translating gives CASSGVVPYEQYF.

With respect to this clonotype: Sequence at one end of the junction differs from germline and may be a read error. The rearrangement uses TRBV2 and TRBJ1-6; D gene uncertain. Germline CDR1 and CDR2: SNHLY and FYNNEI. This CDR3 is 13 amino acids long. CDR3 sequence reads: CASSFAYNSPLHF. The CDR3 DNA follows: TGTGCCAGCAGCTTCGCCTACAATTCACCCCTCCACTTT.

The V call is TRBV5-6, the J call TRBJ1-5, with 10 nucleotides matching TRBD1. The CDR3 covers 15 residues. V lost 4 bases, J lost 8 bases, and 9 bases stayed unmatched. Germline CDR1 is SGHDT and CDR2 is YYEEEE. The CDR3 reads CASSPGQGPSEPQHF. The CDR3 DNA sequence: TGTGCCAGCAGCCCGGGACAGGGGCCCTCGGAGCCCCAGCATTTT. Full variable domain (missing parts from reference TRBV5-6 and TRBJ1-5): DAGVTQSPTHLIKTRGQQVTLRCSPKSGHDTVSWYQQALGQGPQFIFQYYEEEERQRGNFPDRFSGHQFPNYSSELNVNALLLGDSALYLCASSPGQGPSEPQHFGDGTRLSIL.

The chain joins TRBV28 to TRBJ2-6, with D perhaps assigned TRBD1 or TRBD2 (5 bases each). The CDR3 runs 16 residues. Trimming took 8 bases from V and 0 from J, leaving 14 bases between them. CDR1 and CDR2 from the germline V gene are MDHEN and SYDVKM. The CDR3 sequence: CASRLGGGSGANVLTF. The CDR3 DNA sequence: TGTGCCAGCCGCCTCGGTGGGGGCTCTGGGGCCAACGTCCTGACTTTC.

This clonotype turned up a few times. J is TRBJ2-6 and V is TRBV11-2, with 9 bases that match TRBD1. This CDR3 is 15 amino acids long. The germline CDR1 and CDR2 sequences are SGHAT and FQNNGV. V lost 5 bases and J lost 2; bases outside the gene matches: 1. The CDR3 reads CASSRQGAGANVLTF. The CDR3 bases are TGTGCCAGCAGCCGACAGGGGGCTGGGGCCAACGTCCTGACTTTC. The full variable domain, with the rest looked up from reference TRBV11-2 and TRBJ2-6, is EAGVAQSPRYKIIEKRQSVAFWCNPISGHATLYWYQQILGQGPKLLIQFQNNGVVDDSQLPKDRFSAERLKGVDSTLKIQPAKLEDSAVYLCASSRQGAGANVLTFGAGSRLTVL.

This clonotype was seen at least ten times. The gene calls are TRBV20-1 and TRBJ1-6; TRBD1 matches at 11 bases. There are 15 residues in the CDR3. Germline-derived CDR1 and CDR2 are DFQATT and SNEGSKA (reference sequence). Losses at the gene ends were 6 bases for V and 6 bases for J; bases not matched to a gene: 7. Here the CDR3 DNA reads TGCAGTGCACTAACCGGGACAGGGGGTAATTCACCCCTCCACTTT. As protein: CSALTGTGGNSPLHF.

In its sample, this clonotype was seen many times. This chain connects TRBV2 to TRBJ1-2; D is unresolved. Trimming cost V 8 bases and J 2 bases, with 9 bases left between them. This CDR3 is built from 12 residues. From germline, CDR1 is SNHLY and CDR2 FYNNEI. CDR3 loop: CASGGGNYGYTF. The CDR3 DNA reads as TGTGCCAGCGGTGGCGGGAACTATGGCTACACCTTC.